The T cell receptor beta chain described here comes from a study of T cell repertoires in cytomegalovirus infection. As to this clonotype: Its antigen remains unidentified. Given a much more abundant clone one base away, this may be a read error.

MiXCR was run by TCRdb on the reads, yielding one entry per CDR3 protein. This table holds roughly 630,000 distinct CDR3 sequences, more than 20% found once. The germline V gene encodes CDR1 SEHNR and CDR2 FQNEAQ (reference sequence). V lost 5 bases and J 3 bases, leaving 19 bases between the germline ends. This CDR3 is built from 16 residues. Study results and caveats: Cumulative public TCR beta family frequency identified carriers of CMV plus the relevant HLA.

This chain links TRBV7-9 with TRBJ1-1; D is ambiguous. This sequence originates from a human donor in good health (CMV status not recorded). Some clones in this sample may be carry-over from other donors' samples. The sequenced sample consisted of CD8+ T cells from PBMCs. The CDR3 protein is CASSLSRAWEYTEAFF. The CDR3 DNA is TGTGCCAGCAGCCTCTCTCGAGCATGGGAATACACTGAAGCTTTCTTT.